The 20 T cell receptor beta chains in this list originate from one sample, sequenced in a study of cytomegalovirus exposure and HLA in healthy donors. The method was immunoSEQ multiplex PCR; TCRdb's version includes in-frame clones alone and lacks a portion of them. The data show 65,000 to 95,000 clones, with over 85% seen just once and 3.6% held by the top ten. Input material: PBMCs. These receptors came from a woman in her twenties or thirties in good health and CMV-seronegative.

The rearrangement uses TRBV7-9 and TRBJ2-7, with TRBD1 matching over 8 bases. V gave up 5 bases and J gave up 3 bases; unmatched junction bases: 12. The CDR3 extends over 16 amino acids. Germline loops: CDR1 SEHNR, CDR2 FQNEAQ (reference sequence). For the CDR3, the DNA is TGTGCCAGCAGCCTCCAGCCGGGACAGGCCCGCTACGAGCAGTACTTC. Translating it yields CASSLQPGQARYEQYF. The full variable domain, completed using reference TRBV7-9 and TRBJ2-7, is DTGVSQNPRHKITKRGQNVTFRCDPISEHNRLYWYRQTLGQGPEFLTYFQNEAQLEKSRLLSDRFSAERPKGSFSTLEIQRTEQGDSAMYLCASSLQPGQARYEQYFGPGTRLTVT.

This clone was seen once. This chain links TRBV27 with TRBJ2-1; no reliable D call. This CDR3 is built from 14 residues. V lost 8 bases and J 14 bases, leaving 25 bases between the germline ends. Germline V gives CDR1 MNHEY, CDR2 SMNVEV (reference sequence). Here the CDR3 DNA reads TGTGCCAGCGCGGTAGGTGTGATCCCCCTAGTAGAGTTCTTC. It translates to CASAVGVIPLVEFF.

The genes are TRBV7-6 and TRBJ1-2; tentative D call: TRBD1 (5 bases). This CDR3 has 13 amino acids. Between the trimmed V and J ends, which lost 5 bases and 8 bases, there was a span of 15 bases. Germline values: CDR1 SGHVS, CDR2 FNYEAQ. The CDR3 spells CASSLRDFWGYTF. The CDR3 DNA reads as TGTGCCAGCAGCCTACGGGACTTCTGGGGCTACACCTTC.

The V gene is TRBV6-1, the J gene TRBJ2-1; 7 nucleotides line up with TRBD1. This CDR3 region has 14 residues. After removal of 7 bases from V and 4 bases from J, the junction contained 7 bases not matched to a gene. Looked up from germline, CDR1 is MNHNS and CDR2 is SASEGT. DNA of the CDR3: TGTGCCAGCACGGGACAGCCACAATACAATGAGCAGTTCTTC. It yields the protein CASTGQPQYNEQFF.

This clone was detected once. V usage is TRBV7-2 and J usage is TRBJ2-1; D is uncertain. V lost 6 bases and J lost 7, with 10 bases in between. Germline CDR1 reads SGHTA; CDR2 reads FQGNSA. There are 12 residues in the CDR3. CDR3 amino acids: CASSRSTNEQFF. The CDR3 region has the DNA TGTGCCAGCAGTCGCAGTACGAATGAGCAGTTCTTC.

This chain joins TRBV10-3 and TRBJ1-2; no clear D gene. The CDR3 spans 10 residues. V dropped 10 bases and J dropped 6 bases, with 9 bases sitting between them. Germline V gene data show CDR1 as ENHRY and CDR2 as SYGVKD. CDR3 sequence (DNA): TGTGCCAGCGGTGTTGATGGCTACACCTTC. Translating gives CASGVDGYTF.

This chain uses TRBV27 with TRBJ1-5; 10 nucleotides line up with TRBD1. Germline V gene data show CDR1 as MNHEY and CDR2 as SMNVEV (reference sequence). V lost 6 bases and J lost 7; bases outside the gene matches: 15. The CDR3 has 17 amino acids. The CDR3: CASSSKSGTGVSQPQHF. CDR3 nucleotides: TGTGCCAGCAGCAGTAAGTCCGGGACAGGGGTTTCGCAGCCCCAGCATTTT.

The chain has TRBV28 and TRBJ1-2, with D perhaps TRBD1 (6 bases). Trimming took 11 bases from V and 4 from J, leaving 17 bases between them. The CDR3 runs 13 residues. Looked up from germline, CDR1 is MDHEN and CDR2 is SYDVKM. CDR3 sequence: CASQLTGFYGYTF. In nucleotides, the CDR3 is TGTGCCTCCCAGTTGACAGGCTTCTATGGCTACACCTTC.

This rearrangement joins TRBV5-4 to TRBJ2-7, with 7 bases aligning to TRBD2. Losses at the gene ends were 3 bases for V and 6 bases for J; bases not matched to a gene: 12. Germline loops: CDR1 SGHNT, CDR2 YYREEE (reference sequence). This CDR3 spans 15 amino acids. DNA of the CDR3: TGTGCCAGCAGCTCCCCAAGCGGGAAAGCGTCCGAGCAGTACTTC. Protein: CASSSPSGKASEQYF.

The chain has TRBV5-1 and TRBJ2-1, with 11 bases aligning to TRBD2. The J segment lost 6 bases and the V segment lost 5 bases, leaving 4 bases of the junction unmatched. The CDR3 is made up of 14 amino acids. The germline gives CDR1 SGHRS, CDR2 YFSETQ. The CDR3: CASRGLAAINEQFF. The CDR3 nucleotides are TGCGCCAGCAGGGGACTAGCGGCAATCAATGAGCAGTTCTTC.

The chain links TRBV9 to TRBJ1-2; 11 bases agree with TRBD1. This CDR3 comprises 13 residues. V was pared by 4 bases and J by 7 bases, with 3 bases of the junction left unmatched. Per the germline V gene, CDR1 is SGDLS and CDR2 is YYNGEE. The CDR3, as DNA: TGTGCCAGCAGCTGGGACAGGGGGACTGGCTACACCTTC. This sequence encodes CASSWDRGTGYTF.

The rearrangement uses TRBV11-1 and TRBJ2-7; 12 nucleotides match TRBD2. The germline gives CDR1 SGHAT, CDR2 FQDESV (reference sequence). The CDR3 is made up of 16 amino acids. With 6 bases clipped from V and 2 bases from J, the junction kept 8 bases outside the gene matches. The CDR3 region has the DNA TGTGCCAGCAGTTATCCCACTAGCGGGAGGCCCTACGAGCAGTACTTC. Protein: CASSYPTSGRPYEQYF.

This sequence joins TRBV6-5 and TRBJ2-1; D remains unclear. The CDR3 contains 16 residues. V was pared by 0 bases and J by 3 bases, with 12 bases between. CDR1 and CDR2 (germline): MNHEY, SVGAGI. CDR3 sequence reads: CASSYSSPPYYNEQFF. The CDR3 nucleotides read TGTGCCAGCAGTTACTCTTCCCCACCCTACTACAATGAGCAGTTCTTC.

This clone was observed a handful of times. This chain links TRBV2 with TRBJ1-6; D might be TRBD1 (5 bases). The germline V gene encodes CDR1 SNHLY and CDR2 FYNNEI. The V gene lost 3 bases and the J gene lost 3 bases, with 12 bases spanning the gap. The CDR3 totals 16 residues. CDR3 DNA sequence: TGTGCCAGCAGTGACCGGCCGGGGGGCTATAATTCACCCCTCCACTTT. This sequence encodes CASSDRPGGYNSPLHF. Based on the CDR3 plus reference TRBV2 and TRBJ1-6, the full variable domain is EPEVTQTPSHQVTQMGQEVILRCVPISNHLYFYWYRQILGQKVEFLVSFYNNEISEKSEIFDDQFSVERPDGSNFTLKIRSTKLEDSAMYFCASSDRPGGYNSPLHFGNGTRLTVT.

V and J are TRBV27 and TRBJ2-3; D gene ambiguous. The CDR3 is 13 residues long. V lost 0 bases to trimming and J lost 3 bases, with 4 bases between them. Germline V gene lookup returns CDR1 MNHEY and CDR2 SMNVEV (reference sequence). CDR3 in amino acids: CASSLSETDTQYF. DNA for the CDR3: TGTGCCAGCAGTTTATCAGAGACAGATACGCAGTATTTT.

V and J are TRBV30 and TRBJ1-1; D remains ambiguous. Trimming shortened V by 2 bases and J by 8 bases, and 12 bases separated the two germline ends. The CDR3 is made up of 12 amino acids. Per germline, CDR1 GTSNPN and CDR2 SVGIG (reference sequence). In DNA form, the CDR3 reads TGTGCCTGGAGTAAAGACTCCGGAGAAGCTTTCTTT. It encodes CAWSKDSGEAFF. The variable domain in full, completed from reference TRBV30 and TRBJ1-1, reads SQTIHQWPATLVQPVGSPLSLECTVEGTSNPNLYWYRQAAGRGLQLLFYSVGIGQISSEVPQNLSASRPQDRQFILSSKKLLLSDSGFYLCAWSKDSGEAFFGQGTRLTVV.

The CDR3 loop is CASSTQGTTSYEQYF. The CDR3 bases are TGTGCCAGCAGCACACAGGGCACGACCTCCTACGAGCAGTACTTC. This chain joins TRBV7-8 and TRBJ2-7, with a weak D call TRBD1 (6 bases). Trimming took 5 bases from V and 0 from J, leaving 14 bases between them. CDR1 and CDR2 from the germline V gene are SGHVS and FQNEAQ. This CDR3 is 15 amino acids long.

The rearrangement joins TRBV4-1 to TRBJ1-2; 7 bases align to TRBD1. V was pared by 3 bases and J by 5 bases, with 9 bases of the junction left unmatched. This CDR3 has 15 residues. Germline V gives CDR1 MGHRA, CDR2 YSYEKL. This CDR3 reads CASSQLQGSGYGYTF. The CDR3 nucleotides are TGCGCCAGCAGCCAGTTACAGGGGTCCGGATATGGCTACACCTTC.

J is TRBJ2-7 and V is TRBV18; D perhaps matches TRBD2 (5 bases). The germline V and J ends were trimmed by 0 bases and 2 bases, with 17 bases remaining between them. Germline V gene sequence: CDR1 KGHSH, CDR2 LQKENI. The CDR3 is 17 amino acids. The CDR3 region is CASSPPGFGIGAYEQYF. As DNA, the CDR3 is TGTGCCAGCTCACCACCCGGATTCGGAATCGGGGCCTACGAGCAGTACTTC.

The chain links TRBV10-1 to TRBJ2-7, with 7 positions matching TRBD1. Germline V gene sequence: CDR1 WNHNN, CDR2 SYGVQD (reference sequence). This CDR3 region has 13 residues. V was pared by 4 bases and J by 3 bases, with 3 bases of the junction left unmatched. CDR3 residues: CASSGNRGYEQYF. DNA for the CDR3: TGCGCCAGCAGTGGAAACAGGGGCTACGAGCAGTACTTC.